Following are 2 T cell receptor beta chains from one sample sequenced in a study of control samples from healthy donors and cancer patients. Assay: immunoSEQ multiplex PCR; the TCRdb copy retains only in-frame clones and omits some. The sample has about 160,000 clones; roughly 95% are singletons. Sequenced input: blood. These receptors all stem from a woman aged 30 to 39 in good health.

V gene TRBV27 combines with J gene TRBJ2-1, with 10 bases identical to TRBD2. V dropped 2 bases and J dropped 4; count of bases not matched to a gene: 5. Germline V gene lookup returns CDR1 MNHEY and CDR2 SMNVEV (reference sequence). CDR3 length: 16 residues. The CDR3 protein is CASSLGLAGVYNEQFF. CDR3 in DNA: TGTGCCAGCAGTTTAGGGCTAGCGGGAGTTTACAATGAGCAGTTCTTC.

The V gene is TRBV5-1, the J gene TRBJ2-3; TRBD1 is a possible D gene (6 bases). CDR1 SGHRS and CDR2 YFSETQ come from the germline V gene. The CDR3 loop spans 13 amino acids. V was shortened by 4 bases and J by 2 bases, with 8 bases between the two germline ends. CDR3 region: CASSRDITDTQYF. The CDR3 nucleotides are TGCGCCAGCAGCCGGGACATCACAGATACGCAGTATTTT. Looking up the rest from reference TRBV5-1 and TRBJ2-3 gives the full variable domain: KAGVTQTPRYLIKTRGQQVTLSCSPISGHRSVSWYQQTPGQGLQFLFEYFSETQRNKGNFPGRFSGRQFSNSRSEMNVSTLELGDSALYLCASSRDITDTQYFGPGTRLTVL.